This entry concerns a single TCR beta chain. The antigen this receptor binds is unknown. At one boundary the junction diverges from the germline segment, which might be a read error. The data were taken from a study of blood T cell repertoires in COVID-19 (dated by TCRdb to 2018 to 2020). For the wider study: Samples from collaborators originated in the United States, Italy and Spain and spanned both the acute and convalescent phases of COVID-19. The material from the prospective study consisted of cDNA or gDNA derived from T cells, B-cell-depleted T cells, or PBMCs. Subjects who had been exposed to COVID-19, were actively infected with it, or had recovered from it provided the deeply sampled blood TCRbeta repertoires that made up the dataset. The repertoires were released in a freely available public database intended as a resource for research on the immune response to SARS-CoV-2. The samples were drawn from two sources: the first 160 participants of the ongoing ImmuneRACE study, and about 1,300 subjects contributed by 6 global collaborators. Sample metadata almost always included a de-identified subject ID, COVID-19 status, age in years and sex. Where HLA class I and class II types were available, the types were taken from metadata supplied by the sample provider, not from assay-based typing.

The CDR3 contains 14 residues, cysteine and phenylalanine counted. The CDR3 DNA has 42 bases and is translated from base 1. Sequences MNHEY (CDR1) and SVGAGI (CDR2) are obtained from the germline V gene. Whole blood was collected in K2EDTA tubes by collaborating institutions according to the institutions' own protocols. For TCRbeta analysis, collaborator samples were shipped as frozen whole blood, as isolated PBMCs, or as DNA extracted from either sample type. Study-wide findings and limitations: Clinical and demographic metadata were provided uncurated, with the amount varying by source and participant.

TCRbeta CDR3 regions were amplified from genomic DNA using the immunoSEQ Assay, a bias-controlled multiplex PCR. The original methods were these. Nucleated cell counts per sample were estimated from amplification of reference gene primers within the assay. To quantify the absolute abundance of each unique TCRbeta CDR3 rearrangement, sequence reads were collapsed and filtered. For each sample, productive Simpson clonality was calculated by taking the square root of Simpson's diversity index across productive rearrangements. What TCRdb holds here is the immuneACCESS table cut down to in-frame rearrangements. Part of the clones is not present; checked against another copy, under half of the missing clones reflect an unresolved V gene, and the others are unexplained. V and J calls and clone size are as listed in that table; D and trimming were resolved from the DNA. This sample is represented by roughly 87,000 clones; about 88% of them were singletons. Approximately 15% of the sample is in the top ten clones.

This receptor was identified in a woman aged 55-69 years with acute or convalescent COVID-19. Recombination linked TRBV6-5 to TRBJ1-2, with 9 middle bases fitting TRBD1. Sequences were obtained from peripheral blood. The CDR3 reads as follows: CASSDSQGAYGYTF. The nucleotides are TGTGCCAGCAGTGACTCACAGGGGGCTTATGGCTACACCTTC.